This T cell receptor beta chain was documented in a study of cytomegalovirus exposure and HLA in healthy donors. Looking at the study overall: Most donors, roughly 84% of a few hundred genotyped, fell in the Caucasian-associated ancestry cluster. Study-wide results and limits: Sequencing artifact likely explains a cluster of highly shared sequence variants. With high specificity and sensitivity, the classifier reportedly diagnosed cytomegalovirus status. TRBV6-2, TRBV6-3 and some other V segments were unresolvable in 87-base-pair reads.

About this clone: The antigen is not known.

Use of 60 Vbeta and 13 Jbeta primers characterized the PCR. Here immunoSEQ multiplex PCR was the method, and the copy in TCRdb shows in-frame clones only, minus some. The sample carries about 130,000 clones, 75% to 80% recorded once. CDR3 size: 14 residues. Germline CDR1 reads MNHNS; CDR2 reads SASEGT. The genes are TRBV6-1 and TRBJ2-5; D is undetermined. The assigned J gene may be wrong: the sequence end matches TRBJ2-7 better. The TCR was taken from a man in his forties in good health and CMV-seronegative. Input material: PBMCs. The CDR3 DNA is TGTGCCAGCAGTGAAGAAAAGTTTAGCTACGAGCAGTACTTC. This codes for CASSEEKFSYEQYF.